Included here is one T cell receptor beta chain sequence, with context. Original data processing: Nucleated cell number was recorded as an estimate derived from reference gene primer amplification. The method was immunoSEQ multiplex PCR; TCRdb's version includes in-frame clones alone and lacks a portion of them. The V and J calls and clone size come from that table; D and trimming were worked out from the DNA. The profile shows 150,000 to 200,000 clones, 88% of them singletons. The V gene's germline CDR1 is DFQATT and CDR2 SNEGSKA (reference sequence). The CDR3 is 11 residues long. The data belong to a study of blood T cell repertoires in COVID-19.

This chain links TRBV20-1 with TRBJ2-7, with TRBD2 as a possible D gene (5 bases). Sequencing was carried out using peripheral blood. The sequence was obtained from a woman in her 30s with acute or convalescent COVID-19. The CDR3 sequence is CAGLGIYEQYF. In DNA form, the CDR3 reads TGCGCGGGCCTCGGGATATACGAGCAGTACTTC.